Below are 21 T cell receptor delta chains sequenced from a single sample in a study of Vδ1+ human thymocytes. RNA was extracted from the cells and then reverse transcribed. CDR3 amplicons came from multiplex PCR with pooled V-gene forward and constant-region reverse primers. TCRdb redid the clone calls on the multiplex PCR reads with CATT. The sample has 45,000 to 60,000 delta-chain clones; over 12% are singletons. Antigens for these TCRs are unknown. Findings and caveats of the study: In the thymus, TRG and TRD repertoires looked highly polyclonal with Gaussian CDR3 lengths.

Sequenced input: Vdelta1+ gamma-delta thymocytes from the thymus. This sample's subset: FACS-sorted CD3+ TCRalphabeta- TCRVdelta1+ TCRVdelta2- thymocytes. Every receptor here comes from a girl under three years old who had congenital heart surgery.

The chain couples TRDV1 to TRDJ1; D gene unclear. This CDR3 contains 22 residues. V lost 4 bases and J 1 base, leaving 34 bases between the germline ends. Germline V gene sequence: CDR1 TSWWSYY, CDR2 QGS. The CDR3 DNA reads as TGTGCTCTTGGGGCCAGGCGTGGTGTATCCCAGTCAAACCGAGAGCCCACCGATAAACTCATCTTT. Protein: CALGARRGVSQSNREPTDKLIF.

This clone has just a few counts. The chain uses TRDV1 and TRDJ1, with 11 positions matching TRDD3. This CDR3 is 25 amino acids long. V shed 2 bases, J shed 0 bases, and the junction held 29 bases outside the gene matches. Germline lookup yields CDR1 TSWWSYY and CDR2 QGS. CDR3 in amino acids: CALGEIRLPTLLTGGYPSYTDKLIF. The CDR3 bases are TGTGCTCTTGGGGAAATCCGCCTTCCTACGCTTTTGACTGGGGGATATCCCTCGTACACCGATAAACTCATCTTT.

The V call is TRDV1, the J call TRDJ1; possible D gene TRDD2, 6 bases. The CDR3 is 20 residues long. Germline-derived CDR1 and CDR2 are TSWWSYY and QGS. Between the trimmed V and J ends, which lost 1 base and 0 bases, there was a span of 24 bases. The CDR3 region is CALGEPFLYRGVKYTDKLIF. CDR3 DNA sequence: TGTGCTCTTGGGGAACCTTTCCTATACCGGGGGGTTAAGTACACCGATAAACTCATCTTT.

This chain joins TRDV1 and TRDJ1; 10 bases match TRDD3. The J segment lost 4 bases and the V segment lost 8 bases, leaving 16 bases of the junction unmatched. The CDR3 loop spans 17 amino acids. From germline, CDR1 is TSWWSYY and CDR2 QGS. The CDR3 reads CALRGPYTGGSHDKLIF. CDR3 nucleotide sequence: TGTGCTCTTCGGGGGCCTTATACTGGGGGATCCCACGATAAACTCATCTTT.

This clone was detected only a few times. This rearrangement joins TRDV1 to TRDJ1; the match to TRDD3 covers 12 bases. J lost 0 bases, V lost 1 base, and 18 bases had no gene match. Germline V gene data show CDR1 as TSWWSYY and CDR2 as QGS. CDR3 length: 22 amino acids. For the CDR3, the DNA is TGTGCTCTTGGGGAACCCGCTGGCGTACTTACTGGGGGATACCCGTACACCGATAAACTCATCTTT. This gives the protein CALGEPAGVLTGGYPYTDKLIF.

This clone was seen a few times. Other DNA sequences within the sample encode an identical CDR3. The rearrangement joins TRDV1 to TRDJ1, with 9 positions matching TRDD3. The CDR3 length is 19 residues. The V and J ends lost 6 bases and 4 bases, in that order; junction bases with no gene match: 21. CDR1 and CDR2 from the germline V gene are TSWWSYY and QGS. The CDR3 nucleotides are TGTGCTCTTGGAGGAGCTAGTCCCGTGGGGGATATTAACATCGATAAACTCATCTTT. Translation gives CALGGASPVGDINIDKLIF.

This sequence joins TRDV1 and TRDJ1; 12 bases map to TRDD3. Trimming cost V 0 bases and J 4 bases; bases outside gene matches: 12. This CDR3 region has 19 residues. The germline V gene has CDR1 TSWWSYY and CDR2 QGS. The CDR3 loop reads CALGELASLLGDTVDKLIF. The CDR3 DNA reads as TGTGCTCTTGGGGAACTTGCTTCCCTTCTGGGGGATACGGTCGATAAACTCATCTTT.

The J gene is TRDJ1, the V gene TRDV1, with 7 nucleotides matching TRDD3. The CDR3 sequence is 20 residues long. Germline CDR1 is TSWWSYY and CDR2 is QGS. V was clipped by 2 bases and J by 3 bases; unmatched bases: 21. CDR3 region: CALGEDSSCRLDTSSDKLIF. In DNA form, the CDR3 reads TGTGCTCTTGGGGAAGACTCCTCTTGTAGACTGGATACGTCGTCCGATAAACTCATCTTT.

The gene calls are TRDV1 and TRDJ1; 11 bases match TRDD3. The CDR3 consists of 22 residues. Germline values: CDR1 TSWWSYY, CDR2 QGS. The ends lost 4 bases at V and 0 bases at J; junction bases unmatched: 22. In DNA, the CDR3 is TGTGCTCTTGGGGTTAGACGACAACCTGCTTGGGGGATACGCCCGTACACCGATAAACTCATCTTT. Its translation: CALGVRRQPAWGIRPYTDKLIF.

This clone has a handful of counts. V usage is TRDV1 and J usage is TRDJ1; 9 nucleotides line up with TRDD3. This CDR3 region has 24 residues. With 0 bases clipped from V and 3 bases from J, the junction kept 29 bases outside the gene matches. Germline CDR1 and CDR2: TSWWSYY and QGS. CDR3 nucleotide sequence: TGTGCTCTTGGGGAACTAATTAGGGAACCTTCTCAACACTGGGGGAAAGCATGGGCCGATAAACTCATCTTT. It is translated as CALGELIREPSQHWGKAWADKLIF.

The chain carries TRDV1 and TRDJ1; 10 bases map to TRDD3. Germline lookup yields CDR1 TSWWSYY and CDR2 QGS. The length of the CDR3 is 19 residues. The V gene end was trimmed by 1 base and the J gene end by 1 base; junction bases not matched to a gene: 12. CDR3 nucleotides: TGTGCTCTTGGGGAACGGTTTATGTACTGGGGGATTAGCACCGATAAACTCATCTTT. Translation gives CALGERFMYWGISTDKLIF.

The rearrangement uses TRDV1 and TRDJ1; TRDD3 matches 12 bases. This CDR3 region has 21 residues. The V and J ends lost 2 bases and 3 bases, in that order; junction bases with no gene match: 19. Germline V lookup: CDR1 TSWWSYY, CDR2 QGS. CDR3 residues: CALGESPSNQHWGIPSDKLIF. DNA for the CDR3: TGTGCTCTTGGGGAATCCCCCTCCAATCAACACTGGGGGATACCCTCCGATAAACTCATCTTT.

This clone occurred a few times. V usage is TRDV2 and J usage is TRDJ1, with 10 bases identical to TRDD3. Germline V lookup: CDR1 GEAIGNYY, CDR2 EKD. Trimming removed 2 bases from V and 6 bases from J; junction bases left unmatched: 5. The CDR3 is 14 residues long. This CDR3 reads CACDRGTGGYKLIF. CDR3 nucleotide sequence: TGTGCCTGTGACAGAGGAACTGGGGGATATAAACTCATCTTT.

This clone has just a few counts. V usage is TRDV1 and J usage is TRDJ1; TRDD3 aligns across 10 bases. Germline-derived CDR1 and CDR2 are TSWWSYY and QGS. The CDR3 is 22 amino acids. V lost 3 bases to trimming and J lost 0 bases; unmatched junction nucleotides: 22. CDR3 in amino acids: CALGDPRLPEYWGIQYTDKLIF. The CDR3 nucleotides read TGTGCTCTTGGGGATCCCCGGCTCCCCGAGTACTGGGGGATCCAGTACACCGATAAACTCATCTTT.

The genes are TRDV1 and TRDJ1; possibly TRDD3 for D (9 bases). V was trimmed by 1 base and J by 0 bases, leaving 30 bases between them. Germline V gives CDR1 TSWWSYY, CDR2 QGS. The CDR3 is 22 residues long. CDR3 sequence: CALGERRLPIRLLGDDTDKLIF. CDR3 sequence (DNA): TGTGCTCTTGGGGAACGCCGCCTTCCTATTCGCCTACTGGGGGACGACACCGATAAACTCATCTTT.

V gene TRDV1 combines with J gene TRDJ1; 10 bases match TRDD3. Losses at the gene ends were 7 bases for V and 0 bases for J; bases not matched to a gene: 29. This CDR3 region has 23 residues. Germline lookup yields CDR1 TSWWSYY and CDR2 QGS. The chain's CDR3 is CALVCPLLNLRWGIGGDTDKLIF. CDR3 DNA sequence: TGTGCTCTTGTATGTCCACTCCTAAACCTACGCTGGGGGATAGGAGGGGACACCGATAAACTCATCTTT.

This clone has only a few counts. Relative to the germline gene, one junction end is altered; a read error may explain this. The chain recombines TRDV1 with TRDJ1; the D is unclear. The CDR3 is 19 residues long. Per the germline V gene, CDR1 is TSWWSYY and CDR2 is QGS. CDR3 sequence: CALGVDYSLEQRYTDKLIF. The DNA of the CDR3 is TGTGCTCTTGGGGTGGACTACAGCCTTGAACAGAGGTACACCGATAAACTCATCTTC.

This clone was detected a few times. The chain joins TRDV1 to TRDJ1; 9 nucleotides agree with TRDD3. The germline V gene has CDR1 TSWWSYY and CDR2 QGS. V was clipped by 0 bases and J by 4 bases; unmatched bases: 12. The CDR3 totals 18 residues. In nucleotides, the CDR3 is TGTGCTCTTGGGGAACTCCCCCTTACTGGGGGAGGTAACGATAAACTCATCTTT. The encoded protein is CALGELPLTGGGNDKLIF.

This clone was seen only a few times. This chain connects TRDV1 to TRDJ1, with D perhaps TRDD3 (9 bases). This CDR3 comprises 31 residues. The germline gives CDR1 TSWWSYY, CDR2 QGS. Trimming took 2 bases from V and 2 from J, leaving 60 bases between them. The CDR3 reads CALGETPTPTRLPPFSTSYVAGGCITDKLIF. In DNA, the CDR3 is TGTGCTCTTGGGGAAACCCCAACCCCAACTCGTCTACCACCTTTTTCTACTTCCTACGTCGCTGGGGGATGTATTACCGATAAACTCATCTTT.

This sequence joins TRDV1 and TRDJ1, with 9 bases matching TRDD3. Germline CDR1 reads TSWWSYY; CDR2 reads QGS. Unmatched junction bases numbered 25, after V lost 0 bases and J lost 2 bases. This CDR3 contains 23 residues. In nucleotides, the CDR3 is TGTGCTCTTGGGGAACTTTTCCTACGATCGGGGATACGCGATCAAGTACAGACCGATAAACTCATCTTT. Its protein product is CALGELFLRSGIRDQVQTDKLIF.

This clone was observed a few times. V and J are TRDV1 and TRDJ1; D remains unclear. Germline-derived CDR1 and CDR2 are TSWWSYY and QGS. Trimming pared 3 bases from V and 0 bases from J, leaving 17 bases between. The CDR3 length is 17 residues. The CDR3 loop reads CALGERDHRENTDKLIF. The CDR3 DNA reads TGTGCTCTTGGGGAGCGGGACCATCGAGAAAACACCGATAAACTCATCTTT.